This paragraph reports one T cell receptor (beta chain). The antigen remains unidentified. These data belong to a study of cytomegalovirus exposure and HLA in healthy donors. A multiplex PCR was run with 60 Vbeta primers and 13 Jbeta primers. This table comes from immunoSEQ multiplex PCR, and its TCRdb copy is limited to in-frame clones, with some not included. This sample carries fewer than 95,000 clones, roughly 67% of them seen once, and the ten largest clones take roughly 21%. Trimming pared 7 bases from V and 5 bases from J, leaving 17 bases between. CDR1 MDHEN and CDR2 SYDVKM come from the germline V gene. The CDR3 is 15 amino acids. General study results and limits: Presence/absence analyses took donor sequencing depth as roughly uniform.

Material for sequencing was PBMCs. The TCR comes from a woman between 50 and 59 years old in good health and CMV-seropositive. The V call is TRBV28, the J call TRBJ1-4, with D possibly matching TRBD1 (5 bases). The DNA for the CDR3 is TGTGCCAGCACCATGGGTGGGGGGAACAATGAAAAACTGTTTTTT. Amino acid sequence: CASTMGGGNNEKLFF.